Following are 26 T cell receptor beta chains from one sample sequenced in a study of tumor and adjacent non-tumor tissue in lung cancer. A modified ARM-PCR protocol with three rounds of nested PCR amplified TCRbeta. Using its own MiXCR run on the multiplex PCR reads, TCRdb lists one record per CDR3 protein. The sample includes roughly 93,000 distinct CDR3 sequences, about 67% of them seen just once. No cell sorting was done before RNA was extracted from the tissue. What was sequenced was lung tumor tissue. The receptors derive from a man between 60 and 70 years old with non-small cell lung cancer.

This clonotype appeared many times. The chain has TRBV28 and TRBJ2-5; 8 bases line up with TRBD2. The CDR3 length is 13 residues. J gave up 1 base and V 6 bases, and 1 base lay outside the gene matches. The germline CDR1 and CDR2 sequences are MDHEN and SYDVKM. The CDR3 loop is CASRLAAQETQYF. CDR3 sequence (DNA): TGTGCCAGCAGACTAGCGGCCCAAGAGACCCAGTACTTC. Based on the CDR3 plus reference TRBV28 and TRBJ2-5, the full variable domain is DVKVTQSSRYLVKRTGEKVFLECVQDMDHENMFWYRQDPGLGLRLIYFSYDVKMKEKGDIPEGYSVSREKKERFSLILESASTNQTSMYLCASRLAAQETQYFGPGTRLLVL.

This clonotype was counted a single time. A much larger clone lies one base from this, so it may be a read error. The V call is TRBV11-2, the J call TRBJ2-1; 8 positions match TRBD2. The CDR3 extends over 16 amino acids. The V gene end was trimmed by 7 bases and the J gene end by 0 bases; junction bases not matched to a gene: 8. In germline, CDR1 is SGHAT, CDR2 FQNNGV. This CDR3 reads CASNPRTSLSYNEQFF. CDR3 bases: TGTGCCAGCAACCCCCGGACTAGCCTCTCCTACAATGAGCAGTTCTTC.

The rearrangement links TRBV20-1 to TRBJ2-1; D is ambiguous. CDR3 size: 13 residues. Germline assignment: CDR1 DFQATT and CDR2 SNEGSKA (reference sequence). In DNA form, the CDR3 reads TGCCGTGTGGAGAGCGTGGAGTACAATGAGCAGTTCTTC. This codes for CRVESVEYNEQFF.

This clonotype was observed a handful of times. Given a much more abundant clone one base away, this may be a read error. The chain uses TRBV5-6 and TRBJ2-1; 8 nucleotides match TRBD2. The CDR3 runs to 15 residues. Germline values: CDR1 SGHDT, CDR2 YYEEEE. DNA of the CDR3: TGTGCCAACAGCTTACGCACGGGACTAGTAAGTGAGCAGTTCTTC. It codes for CANSLRTGLVSEQFF.

This clonotype was picked up one time. The chain links TRBV2 to TRBJ2-4; 13 bases are shared with TRBD2. The CDR3 length is 15 residues. From germline, CDR1 is SNHLY and CDR2 FYNNEI. Unmatched junction bases numbered 3, after V lost 2 bases and J lost 8 bases. In DNA form, the CDR3 reads TGTGCCAGCAGTGAACGGACTAGCGGGAGTCACATTCAGTACTTC. As protein: CASSERTSGSHIQYF.

J is TRBJ2-2 and V is TRBV20-1; TRBD1 or TRBD2 may be the D gene (5 bases each). The germline V gene has CDR1 DFQATT and CDR2 SNEGSKA (reference sequence). This CDR3 is built from 17 residues. V was cut by 0 bases and J by 5 bases, with 19 bases left in between. The CDR3 DNA reads TGCAGTGCTAGAGACACTAGTAACAAGGGGAATACCGGGGAGCTGTTTTTT. It is translated as CSARDTSNKGNTGELFF.

This rearrangement joins TRBV5-5 to TRBJ2-3; D remains unclear. CDR3 length: 14 amino acids. The V gene's germline CDR1 is SGHKS and CDR2 YYEKEE (reference sequence). The V end lost 5 bases, the J end lost 3 bases, and 13 bases lay between the germline ends. DNA of the CDR3: TGTGCCAGCAGGTTGTCCCACCGTACAGATACGCAGTATTTT. Residues: CASRLSHRTDTQYF.

The V and J genes are TRBV6-1 and TRBJ1-5, with D uncertain. Germline CDR1 is MNHNS and CDR2 is SASEGT. Trimming took off 0 bases at V and 6 bases at J, with 12 bases between the two ends. The CDR3 sequence is 15 residues long. DNA of the CDR3: TGTGCCAGCAGTGAAGCCATGTGGTCTAGTCAGCCCCAGCATTTT. It specifies CASSEAMWSSQPQHF.

With respect to this clonotype: One end of the junction fails to match germline, which may point to a read error. The rearrangement uses TRBV6-2 or TRBV6-3 and TRBJ1-5, with D perhaps matching TRBD1 (5 bases). The CDR3 sequence is 14 residues long. Per germline, CDR1 MNHEY and CDR2 SVGEGT. CDR3 nucleotides: TGTGCCGGCAGTGCTGCAGGGAGTAATCAGCCCCAGCATTTT. Translated, it gives CAGSAAGSNQPQHF.

Concerning this clonotype: A much larger clone is a single base away; this may be a read error. V is TRBV28 and J is TRBJ2-7; weak D call: TRBD2 (5 bases). V was cut by 7 bases and J by 7 bases, with 26 bases left in between. Germline CDR1 MDHEN, CDR2 SYDVKM. The CDR3 runs to 16 residues. CDR3 in DNA: TGTGCCAGCATTAGCCCCGGGAAGAAGTCCCAGGAGGAGCAGTACTTC. Protein sequence: CASISPGKKSQEEQYF.

A note on this clonotype: The CDR3 does not close with the conserved phenylalanine or tryptophan, likely indicating a read error. The rearrangement uses TRBV6-6 and TRBJ1-2, with D possibly being TRBD1 (5 bases). Germline assignment: CDR1 MNHNY and CDR2 SVGAGI (reference sequence). V dropped 5 bases and J dropped 11 bases, with 18 bases sitting between them. CDR3 length equals 13 residues. The CDR3 nucleotides are TGTGCCAGCAGTCGAGGACCCAGGGAAGGTTACACCCTC. Its protein product is CASSRGPREGYTL.

Note on this clonotype: It may be a read error: a sequence one base away is much more abundant. The chain carries TRBV12-3 or TRBV12-4 and TRBJ2-5; tentatively, D is TRBD1 (5 bases). The CDR3 covers 14 residues. The V gene lost 10 bases and the J gene lost 3 bases, with 18 bases spanning the gap. The CDR3 loop reads CATKRSWGEETQYF. The DNA for the CDR3 is TGTGCCACCAAGCGCTCTTGGGGCGAAGAGACCCAGTACTTC.

This chain uses TRBV27 with TRBJ1-5; 8 bases are shared with TRBD1. There are 15 residues in the CDR3. The V gene end was trimmed by 5 bases and the J gene end by 2 bases; junction bases not matched to a gene: 5. Germline V gene lookup returns CDR1 MNHEY and CDR2 SMNVEV (reference sequence). The DNA of the CDR3 is TGTGCCAGCAGTGGACAGGGATTTGGCAATCAGCCCCAGCATTTT. It yields the protein CASSGQGFGNQPQHF.

Only a few counts were recorded for this clonotype. The J gene is TRBJ2-7, the V gene TRBV20-1; D may be TRBD1 or TRBD2 (7 bases each). V was shortened by 6 bases and J by 3 bases, with 15 bases between the two germline ends. The CDR3 has 13 residues. Germline-derived CDR1 and CDR2 are DFQATT and SNEGSKA (reference sequence). The CDR3 nucleotides read TGCAGTGCAGCGGGACAGTGGATCTACGAGCAGTACTTC. It specifies CSAAGQWIYEQYF.

Points on this clonotype: With a much larger clone just one base away, this may be a read error. The CDR3 is CASSFGGQANTGEPFF. The CDR3 region has the DNA TGTGCCAGCAGTTTCGGTGGACAGGCGAACACCGGGGAGCCGTTTTTT. The gene calls are TRBV6-2 or TRBV6-3 and TRBJ2-2, with 7 bases identical to TRBD1. Germline V CDR1 and CDR2: MNHEY, SVGEGT. CDR3 length: 16 residues.

In this sample, this clonotype turned up once. Sequence at one end of the junction differs from germline and may be a read error. The chain carries TRBV12-3 or TRBV12-4 and TRBJ2-3; D ambiguous. The CDR3 is 19 amino acids. The DNA of the CDR3 is TGTGCCAGCAGTTCCCCCCTCGGCTGGAGATTGTTAGCAACAGATACGCGGTATTTT. Translating gives CASSSPLGWRLLATDTRYF.

V is TRBV6-1 and J is TRBJ1-5, with D possibly matching TRBD1 (5 bases). V was pared by 8 bases and J by 2 bases, with 19 bases between. This CDR3 has 16 amino acids. Germline assignment: CDR1 MNHNS and CDR2 SASEGT. The CDR3 loop reads CASDDRQFGGNQPQHF. The DNA of the CDR3 is TGTGCCAGCGATGATCGACAGTTCGGGGGCAATCAGCCCCAGCATTTT.

About this clonotype: One junction end disagrees with the germline gene, perhaps due to a read error. The J gene is TRBJ2-1, the V gene TRBV20-1; tentative D call: TRBD2 (5 bases). Per germline, CDR1 DFQATT and CDR2 SNEGSKA (reference sequence). CDR3 length: 14 amino acids. The CDR3 DNA follows: TGCAATGTTAAAGGTAGCGCGGTCTACAGTGAGCAGTTCTTC. Translation: CNVKGSAVYSEQFF.

The rearrangement uses TRBV11-2 and TRBJ2-5, with TRBD2 identical over 8 bases. The CDR3 contains 16 residues. Germline-derived CDR1 and CDR2 are SGHAT and FQNNGV. V was pared by 10 bases and J by 4 bases, with 17 bases of the junction left unmatched. The CDR3 nucleotides read TGTGCCATCAACTCGGGACTAGTAGTGGGAGGAGAGACCCAGTACTTC. It is translated as CAINSGLVVGGETQYF. The variable domain in full, completed from reference TRBV11-2 and TRBJ2-5, reads EAGVAQSPRYKIIEKRQSVAFWCNPISGHATLYWYQQILGQGPKLLIQFQNNGVVDDSQLPKDRFSAERLKGVDSTLKIQPAKLEDSAVYLCAINSGLVVGGETQYFGPGTRLLVL.

Comment on this clonotype: A much bigger clone sits one base away, suggesting this may be a read error. The chain combines TRBV7-9 with TRBJ1-1; D uncertain. V was clipped by 5 bases and J by 1 base, with 14 bases between them. The germline V gene encodes CDR1 SEHNR and CDR2 FQNEAQ (reference sequence). The CDR3 contains 15 residues. The CDR3 loop is CASSPPAVGNTEAFF. The CDR3, as DNA: TGTGCCAGCAGCCCGCCCGCAGTTGGGAACACTGAAGCTTTCTTT.

This clonotype came up once. The genes are TRBV6-2 or TRBV6-3 and TRBJ2-1, with D perhaps TRBD2 (5 bases). The CDR3 has 13 residues. The germline V gene encodes CDR1 MNHEY and CDR2 SVGEGT. V lost 9 bases and J 10 bases, leaving 19 bases between the germline ends. The CDR3 DNA is TGTGCCAGTAATTGGGGTGGGAGAAGGGAGCAGTTCTTC. Its translation is CASNWGGRREQFF.

In regard to this clonotype: One base away lies a much larger clone, so this may be a sequencing read error. CDR3 amino acids: CASSNRNEQYF. DNA for the CDR3: TGTGCCAGCAGTAATAGAAACGAGCAGTACTTC. This rearrangement joins TRBV2 to TRBJ2-7; D is undetermined. V lost 5 bases and J lost 5, with 7 bases in between. Germline-derived CDR1 and CDR2 are SNHLY and FYNNEI. This CDR3 comprises 11 residues.

With regard to this clonotype: The CDR3 does not close with the conserved phenylalanine or tryptophan, likely indicating a read error. The CDR3 region is CASSLKKTGELFS. In DNA form, the CDR3 reads TGCGCCAGCAGTTTAAAAAAGACCGGGGAGCTGTTTTCT. The chain employs TRBV6-2 or TRBV6-3 and TRBJ2-2, with D unresolved. The CDR3 loop spans 13 amino acids. Germline V gene sequence: CDR1 MNHEY, CDR2 SVGEGT.

Worth noting for this clonotype: The junction shows a germline mismatch at one end, possibly a read error. The chain recombines TRBV11-2 with TRBJ2-1, with D possibly being TRBD1 or TRBD2 (5 bases each). Germline CDR1 SGHAT, CDR2 FQNNGV. This CDR3 comprises 15 residues. The DNA for the CDR3 is TGTGCTAGCAGCCCGCACTGGGGGATGAGGGATAAGCAGTTCTTC. It encodes CASSPHWGMRDKQFF.

This clonotype rates as hyperexpanded (1% or more). The chain is built from TRBV11-2 and TRBJ2-5; a weak D match, TRBD2 (5 bases). The CDR3 consists of 15 residues. Germline V lookup: CDR1 SGHAT, CDR2 FQNNGV. The germline V and J ends were trimmed by 1 base and 1 base, with 10 bases remaining between them. The CDR3 DNA reads TGTGCCAGCAGCTTAGGAGGGTCGGTCCAAGAGACCCAGTACTTC. Its translation: CASSLGGSVQETQYF.

On this clonotype: The conserved phenylalanine or tryptophan normally closing the CDR3 is absent here, so this likely arose from a read error. V gene TRBV5-1 combines with J gene TRBJ2-2; TRBD1 matches at 10 bases. Per the germline V gene, CDR1 is SGHRS and CDR2 is YFSETQ. J was trimmed by 6 bases and V by 1 base; bases with no gene match: 6. The CDR3 spans 16 residues. The CDR3 DNA is TGCGCCAGCAGCTTGTCTGGGACAGGGGTTCCCGGGGAGCTGTTTTCT. Encoded protein: CASSLSGTGVPGELFS.